The source of this T cell receptor beta chain is a study of blood T cell repertoires in COVID-19. Background on the study: The United States, Italy and Spain were the sources of the acute and convalescent COVID-19 samples.

Profiling relied on immunoSEQ multiplex PCR, and the TCRdb table lists in-frame clones only, not all of them. The table has 110,000 or so clones, 85% to 90% seen once. The V end lost 3 bases, the J end lost 7 bases, and 14 bases lay between the germline ends. The CDR3 length is 14 residues. Germline lookup yields CDR1 KGHDR and CDR2 SFDVKD. The chain combines TRBV24-1 with TRBJ1-2; unclear D gene. The sample comprised peripheral blood. This sequence originates from a man aged 45-60 years with acute or convalescent COVID-19. DNA for the CDR3: TGTGCCACCAGTGATGGTCTCCCCATTAGTGGCTACACCTTC. Translation: CATSDGLPISGYTF.